The following is a T cell receptor (beta chain) sequence with its context. The CDR3 consists of 15 residues. Trimming cost V 6 bases and J 0 bases, with 14 bases left between them. Germline CDR1 reads MNHEY; CDR2 reads SVGAGI. This entry is derived from a study of blood T cell repertoires in COVID-19. Study summary: The cDNA or gDNA used as material had been derived from T cells, B-cell-depleted T cells, or PBMCs.

The study drew participants aged about 18 to 89 years from around 24 US areas. Original methodology: Reference gene primers were amplified, and this amplification served to estimate nucleated cell counts. Data came from immunoSEQ multiplex PCR; TCRdb stores just in-frame clones and leaves some out. V, J and clone size were drawn from that table, and D and trimming were deduced from the DNA. The sample holds 50,000 to 65,000 clones; around 65% are singletons and the top ten take roughly 50%. The sequenced sample consisted of PBMCs or T cells enriched from blood (not recorded which). The chain links TRBV6-5 to TRBJ1-1; D may be TRBD1 (6 bases). This clonotype was sampled from a woman aged 55-69 years who had been exposed to COVID-19. The CDR3 region is CASRPLDRMNTEAFF. CDR3 DNA sequence: TGTGCCAGCAGACCCCTTGACAGGATGAACACTGAAGCTTTCTTT.